Below, 20 T cell receptor beta chains from the same sample are listed, as sequenced in a study of blood T cell repertoires in COVID-19. Clones were sequenced by immunoSEQ multiplex PCR, and TCRdb holds only the in-frame ones, with some missing. The repertoire consists of 380,000 or so clones, with roughly nine tenths occurring once and the leading ten covering 0.95% to 1.5%. Sequenced input: peripheral blood. The receptors here all came from a man aged 35-49 years with acute or convalescent COVID-19.

This rearrangement joins TRBV10-3 to TRBJ1-1; D perhaps matches TRBD1 (5 bases). The CDR3 sequence is 14 residues long. The germline V and J ends were trimmed by 2 bases and 1 base, with 8 bases remaining between them. Germline V CDR1 and CDR2: ENHRY, SYGVKD. The CDR3 DNA sequence: TGTGCCATCAGTGAGGGACATACGAACACTGAAGCTTTCTTT. Translated, it gives CAISEGHTNTEAFF.

The chain combines TRBV4-1 with TRBJ2-1, with TRBD2 matching over 10 bases. V was pared by 6 bases and J by 10 bases, with 9 bases of the junction left unmatched. Looked up from germline, CDR1 is MGHRA and CDR2 is YSYEKL. This CDR3 has 14 residues. The CDR3 nucleotides read TGCGCCAGCAGTCGACTAGCGGGTGTAGACGAGCAGTTCTTC. This encodes CASSRLAGVDEQFF.

This clone was picked up one time. This rearrangement joins TRBV7-9 to TRBJ1-1; no clear D. From germline, CDR1 is SEHNR and CDR2 FQNEAQ (reference sequence). Trimming took off 6 bases at V and 8 bases at J, with 13 bases between the two ends. This CDR3 contains 12 residues. CDR3 in DNA: TGTGCCAGCAGGACCGAGGAGCTAGAAGCTTTCTTT. Amino acids: CASRTEELEAFF. Drawing the rest from reference TRBV7-9 and TRBJ1-1, the complete variable domain is DTGVSQNPRHKITKRGQNVTFRCDPISEHNRLYWYRQTLGQGPEFLTYFQNEAQLEKSRLLSDRFSAERPKGSFSTLEIQRTEQGDSAMYLCASRTEELEAFFGQGTRLTVV.

The genes are TRBV10-1 and TRBJ2-3; D perhaps matches TRBD2 (5 bases). Germline V gene sequence: CDR1 WNHNN, CDR2 SYGVQD (reference sequence). The CDR3 is made up of 14 amino acids. V dropped 10 bases and J dropped 1 base, with 15 bases sitting between them. CDR3 in DNA: TGCGCCACCCGCCCAAGCGGTGGCACAGATACGCAGTATTTT. Its translation is CATRPSGGTDTQYF.

This chain uses TRBV5-1 with TRBJ2-2; the match to TRBD1 covers 8 bases. V lost 4 bases, J lost 0 bases, and 5 bases stayed unmatched. Germline CDR1 SGHRS, CDR2 YFSETQ. This CDR3 region has 16 residues. As DNA, the CDR3 is TGCGCCAGCAGCCTAAGGACAGGGTCGAACACCGGGGAGCTGTTTTTT. Translation gives CASSLRTGSNTGELFF.

The CDR3 DNA reads TGTGCCAGCAGTGAAAGACAGGCTTATCAGCCCCAGCATTTT. Residues: CASSERQAYQPQHF. This rearrangement joins TRBV6-1 to TRBJ1-5; TRBD1 is a possible D gene (6 bases). The V gene lost 2 bases and the J gene lost 5 bases, with 10 bases spanning the gap. Germline CDR1 reads MNHNS; CDR2 reads SASEGT. This CDR3 has 14 amino acids.

This chain joins TRBV15 and TRBJ2-7; D is perhaps TRBD1 (5 bases). The CDR3 runs 13 residues. Germline CDR1 is LNHNV and CDR2 is YYDKDF (reference sequence). The V gene lost 0 bases and the J gene lost 5 bases, with 8 bases spanning the gap. The CDR3 DNA reads TGTGCCACCAGCAGAGATCTAGGGGACGAGCAGTACTTC. Translating gives CATSRDLGDEQYF.

The rearrangement uses TRBV25-1 and TRBJ1-5, with D possibly matching TRBD1 (6 bases). This CDR3 has 15 residues. Germline V CDR1 and CDR2: MGHDK, SYGVNS. V lost 2 bases to trimming and J lost 6 bases, with 14 bases between them. This CDR3 reads CASSEPGDEGQPQHF. The CDR3 DNA reads as TGTGCCAGCAGTGAACCAGGGGACGAAGGTCAGCCCCAGCATTTT.

The gene calls are TRBV6-1 and TRBJ1-1, with D perhaps matching TRBD1 (5 bases). The CDR3 loop spans 15 amino acids. V was shortened by 2 bases and J by 0 bases, with 10 bases between the two germline ends. In germline, CDR1 is MNHNS, CDR2 SASEGT. The CDR3 is CASSENGRVNTEAFF. The DNA of the CDR3 is TGTGCCAGCAGTGAAAACGGCAGGGTGAACACTGAAGCTTTCTTT.

This chain uses TRBV29-1 with TRBJ1-2; 7 positions match TRBD1. Trimming removed 6 bases from V and 4 bases from J; junction bases left unmatched: 8. The germline V gene encodes CDR1 SQVTM and CDR2 ANQGSEA. The CDR3 is 13 residues long. The CDR3 reads CSVGAGQTYGYTF. Written as DNA, the CDR3 is TGCAGCGTAGGGGCGGGACAGACCTATGGCTACACCTTC.

This clone was observed once. The rearrangement uses TRBV27 and TRBJ2-2; 8 nucleotides match TRBD2. The V gene end was trimmed by 4 bases and the J gene end by 2 bases; junction bases not matched to a gene: 9. CDR1 MNHEY and CDR2 SMNVEV come from the germline V gene (reference sequence). The CDR3 loop spans 17 amino acids. CDR3 amino acids: CASSSFGLAENTGELFF. Here the CDR3 DNA reads TGTGCCAGCAGTTCCTTCGGACTAGCAGAAAACACCGGGGAGCTGTTTTTT.

The J gene is TRBJ2-7, the V gene TRBV7-6, with a possible D match to TRBD2 (6 bases). V dropped 4 bases and J dropped 3 bases, with 16 bases sitting between them. This CDR3 is built from 15 residues. Germline CDR1 is SGHVS and CDR2 is FNYEAQ. The CDR3 here is CASSSAYPGDYEQYF. The CDR3 DNA follows: TGTGCCAGCAGCTCGGCTTACCCGGGGGACTACGAGCAGTACTTC. Variable domain in full (rest from reference TRBV7-6 and TRBJ2-7): GAGVSQSPRYKVTKRGQDVALRCDPISGHVSLYWYRQALGQGPEFLTYFNYEAQQDKSGLPNDRFSAERPEGSISTLTIQRTEQRDSAMYRCASSSAYPGDYEQYFGPGTRLTVT.

V is TRBV5-4 and J is TRBJ2-1; a weak D match, TRBD1 (6 bases). The V end lost 0 bases, the J end lost 0 bases, and 16 bases lay between the germline ends. Germline V gene data show CDR1 as SGHNT and CDR2 as YYREEE (reference sequence). The length of the CDR3 is 18 residues. CDR3 protein: CASSLGLNRESSYNEQFF. The CDR3 region has the DNA TGTGCCAGCAGCTTGGGCCTTAACAGGGAAAGCTCCTACAATGAGCAGTTCTTC.

The chain uses TRBV30 and TRBJ2-7; D is perhaps TRBD1 (5 bases). V was pared by 2 bases and J by 1 base, with 9 bases between. CDR3 size: 13 residues. CDR1 is GTSNPN and CDR2 is SVGIG in the germline V gene (reference sequence). This chain's CDR3 is CAWSKGVSYEQYF. CDR3 coding DNA: TGTGCCTGGAGTAAAGGGGTTTCCTACGAGCAGTACTTC.

V usage is TRBV11-2 and J usage is TRBJ1-1; D gene ambiguous. V shed 1 base and J shed 5 bases, with 11 bases lying between them. The CDR3 is 14 amino acids. Germline CDR1 SGHAT, CDR2 FQNNGV. CDR3 region: CASSLGPFGTEAFF. CDR3 coding DNA: TGTGCCAGCAGCTTAGGTCCATTCGGGACTGAAGCTTTCTTT.

This chain connects TRBV10-3 to TRBJ1-3, with D perhaps TRBD1 (6 bases). Germline CDR1 ENHRY, CDR2 SYGVKD. CDR3 size: 15 residues. V was clipped by 6 bases and J by 0 bases, with 12 bases between them. CDR3 coding DNA: TGTGCCATCAGGGGGGACACGAGCTCTGGAAACACCATATATTTT. The encoded protein is CAIRGDTSSGNTIYF.

The chain is built from TRBV6-5 and TRBJ2-3; no clear D. With 10 bases removed from V and 2 bases from J, the gap between germline ends came to 10 bases. CDR1 is MNHEY and CDR2 is SVGAGI in the germline V gene. This CDR3 region has 12 residues. The CDR3 DNA follows: TGTGCCACCACGTTAGACACAGATACGCAGTATTTT. It encodes CATTLDTDTQYF.

This chain links TRBV7-3 with TRBJ1-3, with 10 bases lining up with TRBD1. The CDR3 extends over 13 amino acids. CDR1 and CDR2 from the germline V gene are SGHTA and FQGTGA. V lost 4 bases and J lost 7; bases outside the gene matches: 1. CDR3 protein: CASSSGQGNTIYF. CDR3 sequence (DNA): TGTGCCAGCAGCTCGGGACAGGGGAACACCATATATTTT.

The rearrangement links TRBV4-2 to TRBJ1-6, with 7 bases matching TRBD1. CDR3 length: 17 amino acids. The J segment lost 4 bases and the V segment lost 4 bases, leaving 10 bases of the junction unmatched. Germline V gene lookup returns CDR1 LGHNA and CDR2 YNFKEQ. The CDR3 DNA reads TGTGCCAGCAGCCCACGACAGGGTGATAGATATAATTCACCCCTCCACTTT. It is translated as CASSPRQGDRYNSPLHF.

The chain recombines TRBV4-2 with TRBJ1-3, with D tentatively TRBD1 (5 bases). Trimming took 0 bases from V and 3 from J, leaving 12 bases between them. This CDR3 is built from 16 residues. Germline V gene data show CDR1 as LGHNA and CDR2 as YNFKEQ. For the CDR3, the DNA is TGTGCCAGCAGCCAAGATCTAGGGCAGGGTGGAAACACCATATATTTT. The encoded protein is CASSQDLGQGGNTIYF.